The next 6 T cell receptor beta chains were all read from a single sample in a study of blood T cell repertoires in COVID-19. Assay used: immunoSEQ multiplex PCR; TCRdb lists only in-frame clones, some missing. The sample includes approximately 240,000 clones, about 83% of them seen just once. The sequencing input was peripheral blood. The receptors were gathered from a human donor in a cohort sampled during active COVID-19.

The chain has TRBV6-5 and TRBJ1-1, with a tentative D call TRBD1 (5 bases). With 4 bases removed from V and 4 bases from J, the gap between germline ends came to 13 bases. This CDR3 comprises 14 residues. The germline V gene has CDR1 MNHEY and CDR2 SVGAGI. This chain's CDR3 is CASSSSQALTEAFF. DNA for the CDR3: TGTGCCAGCAGTTCGTCACAGGCTCTCACTGAAGCTTTCTTT.

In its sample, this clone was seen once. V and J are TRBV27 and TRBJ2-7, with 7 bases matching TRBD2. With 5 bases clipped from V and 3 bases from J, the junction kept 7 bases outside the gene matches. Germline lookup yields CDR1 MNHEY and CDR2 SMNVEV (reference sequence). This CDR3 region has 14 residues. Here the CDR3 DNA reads TGTGCCAGCAGTCCATGGACTAGAAGCTACGAGCAGTACTTC. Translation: CASSPWTRSYEQYF.

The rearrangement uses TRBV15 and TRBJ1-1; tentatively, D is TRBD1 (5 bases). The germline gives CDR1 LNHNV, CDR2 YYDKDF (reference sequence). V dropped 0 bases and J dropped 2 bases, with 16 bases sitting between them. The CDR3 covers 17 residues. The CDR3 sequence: CATSRDMMGGLNTEAFF. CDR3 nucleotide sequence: TGTGCCACCAGCAGAGATATGATGGGGGGTCTCAACACTGAAGCTTTCTTT.

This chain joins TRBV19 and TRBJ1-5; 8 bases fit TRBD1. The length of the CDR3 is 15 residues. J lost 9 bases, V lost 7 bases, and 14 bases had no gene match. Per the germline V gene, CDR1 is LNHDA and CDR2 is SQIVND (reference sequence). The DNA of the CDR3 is TGTGCCAGTACCACCCCCGGGACAGGCATCCGGCCCCAGCATTTT. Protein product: CASTTPGTGIRPQHF.

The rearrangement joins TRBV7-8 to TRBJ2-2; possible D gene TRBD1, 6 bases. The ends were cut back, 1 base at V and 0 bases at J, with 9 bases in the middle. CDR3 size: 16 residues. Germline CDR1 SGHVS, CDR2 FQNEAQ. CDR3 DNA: TGTGCCAGCAGCTTAGTGGCAGGGGCGAACACCGGGGAGCTGTTTTTT. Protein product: CASSLVAGANTGELFF. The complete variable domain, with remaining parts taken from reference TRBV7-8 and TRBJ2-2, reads GAGVSQSPRYKVAKRGQDVALRCDPISGHVSLFWYQQALGQGPEFLTYFQNEAQLDKSGLPSDRFFAERPEGSVSTLKIQRTQQEDSAVYLCASSLVAGANTGELFFGEGSRLTVL.

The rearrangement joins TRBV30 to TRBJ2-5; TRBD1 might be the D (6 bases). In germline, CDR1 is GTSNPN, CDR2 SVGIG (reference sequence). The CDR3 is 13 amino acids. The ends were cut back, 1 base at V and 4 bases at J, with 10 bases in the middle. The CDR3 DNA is TGTGCCTGGAGTGAGGGGGTCCCAGAGACCCAGTACTTC. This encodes CAWSEGVPETQYF.